The 20 T cell receptor beta chains reported below all come from one sample, sequenced in a study of identical twins. Via MiXCR, TCRdb re-called the 5' RACE reads, giving one row per CDR3 protein. The table shows around 480,000 distinct CDR3 sequences, with approximately 15% occurring only once. The same sample was also used in a study of yellow fever vaccine responses in identical twins.

Sequences were obtained from CD4+ T cells sorted from blood. Source of these receptors: a woman under 30 in good health.

The chain couples TRBV19 to TRBJ2-7, with unresolved D. V shed 1 base and J shed 0 bases, with 10 bases lying between them. Germline CDR1 and CDR2: LNHDA and SQIVND (reference sequence). The CDR3 runs to 15 residues. CDR3 protein: CASSIVGPISYEQYF. The CDR3, as DNA: TGTGCCAGTAGTATAGTTGGCCCCATCTCCTACGAGCAGTACTTC.

The chain is built from TRBV4-3 and TRBJ2-7; D gene unclear. The V gene lost 1 base and the J gene lost 5 bases, with 9 bases spanning the gap. This CDR3 region has 13 residues. Germline CDR1 and CDR2: LGHNA and YSLEER. CDR3 DNA: TGCGCCAGCAGCCAAGTCCTGATCCACGAGCAGTACTTC. This sequence encodes CASSQVLIHEQYF.

This clonotype was recorded at least ten times. The chain joins TRBV29-1 to TRBJ2-3; D uncertain. V was trimmed by 7 bases and J by 1 base, leaving 9 bases between them. Germline loops: CDR1 SQVTM, CDR2 ANQGSEA. The CDR3 covers 12 residues. The CDR3, as DNA: TGCAGCGCCATTCTAGGCACAGATACGCAGTATTTT. It codes for CSAILGTDTQYF.

The genes are TRBV14 and TRBJ2-1; D could derive from TRBD1 or TRBD2 (5 bases each). Germline V CDR1 and CDR2: SGHDN, FVKESK. The germline V and J ends were trimmed by 3 bases and 5 bases, with 8 bases remaining between them. This CDR3 is built from 13 residues. The CDR3 spells CASSQRGHNEQFF. Here the CDR3 DNA reads TGTGCCAGCAGCCAGAGGGGACACAATGAGCAGTTCTTC.

The J gene is TRBJ1-1, the V gene TRBV9, with D perhaps matching TRBD1 (5 bases). The CDR3 totals 14 residues. V was cut by 3 bases and J by 8 bases, with 17 bases left in between. The germline V gene encodes CDR1 SGDLS and CDR2 YYNGEE. This chain's CDR3 is CASSARGGFNEAFF. The CDR3, as DNA: TGTGCCAGCAGCGCCCGTGGGGGGTTTAACGAAGCTTTCTTT.

The CDR3 is CASSRRGGGELFF. The CDR3 DNA follows: TGTGCCAGCAGTCGCAGGGGAGGCGGGGAGCTGTTTTTT. The V call is TRBV2, the J call TRBJ2-2, with D perhaps assigned TRBD1 or TRBD2 (6 bases each). Trimming stripped 5 bases from V and 7 bases from J, with 11 bases between. Per the germline V gene, CDR1 is SNHLY and CDR2 is FYNNEI. The length of the CDR3 is 13 residues.

The sample holds a few counts of this clonotype. The V and J genes are TRBV7-9 and TRBJ2-4, with D hard to call. Trimming took off 2 bases at V and 8 bases at J, with 10 bases between the two ends. The CDR3 is 13 amino acids. From germline, CDR1 is SEHNR and CDR2 FQNEAQ (reference sequence). Here the CDR3 reads CASSLYSGDIQYF. Here the CDR3 DNA reads TGTGCCAGCAGCTTATACTCTGGAGACATTCAGTACTTC.

This sequence joins TRBV24-1 and TRBJ2-2; no clear D gene. The germline CDR1 and CDR2 sequences are KGHDR and SFDVKD. The V end was cut by 4 bases, the J end by 4 bases, with 12 bases between. This CDR3 contains 15 residues. The CDR3 DNA follows: TGTGCCACCAGTGAACCTCCTCCAGGCACCGGGGAGCTGTTTTTT. It encodes CATSEPPPGTGELFF.

The chain joins TRBV12-3 or TRBV12-4 to TRBJ1-5, with TRBD1 identical over 7 bases. The CDR3 totals 14 residues. V lost 6 bases, J lost 3 bases, and 5 bases stayed unmatched. This CDR3 is CASRSDRSNQPQHF. CDR3 nucleotide sequence: TGTGCCAGCAGATCGGACAGGTCCAATCAGCCCCAGCATTTT.

This chain joins TRBV5-1 and TRBJ2-6; 9 bases map to TRBD1. The CDR3 is 17 amino acids. Germline V lookup: CDR1 SGHRS, CDR2 YFSETQ. The junction had 5 bases not matched to a gene; V was cut back by 0 bases and J by 4 bases. The CDR3 DNA is TGCGCCAGCAGCTTGGTGGGACAGGGATCCGGGGCCAACGTCCTGACTTTC. This translates into CASSLVGQGSGANVLTF. Supplemented by reference TRBV5-1 and TRBJ2-6, the full variable domain reads KAGVTQTPRYLIKTRGQQVTLSCSPISGHRSVSWYQQTPGQGLQFLFEYFSETQRNKGNFPGRFSGRQFSNSRSEMNVSTLELGDSALYLCASSLVGQGSGANVLTFGAGSRLTVL.

The chain links TRBV20-1 to TRBJ2-1; TRBD2 might be the D (6 bases). CDR1 is DFQATT, CDR2 SNEGSKA, per germline (reference sequence). V was cut by 5 bases and J by 0 bases, with 17 bases left in between. The CDR3 is 16 residues long. The CDR3 spells CSAFTGLASSYNEQFF. The DNA for the CDR3 is TGCAGTGCTTTTACGGGACTGGCTAGCTCCTACAATGAGCAGTTCTTC.

This chain uses TRBV27 with TRBJ1-6, with TRBD1 matching 9 bases. CDR1 and CDR2 from the germline V gene are MNHEY and SMNVEV (reference sequence). The CDR3 is made up of 15 amino acids. V lost 1 base and J lost 7; bases outside the gene matches: 2. DNA for the CDR3: TGTGCCAGCAGTTTATGGGGGACAGGGAATTCACCCCTCCACTTT. Its protein product is CASSLWGTGNSPLHF.

This clonotype was counted only a few times. V usage is TRBV7-9 and J usage is TRBJ2-2; TRBD1 agrees at 7 bases. This CDR3 has 17 amino acids. Germline CDR1 and CDR2: SEHNR and FQNEAQ (reference sequence). J was trimmed by 1 base and V by 5 bases; bases with no gene match: 10. The chain's CDR3 is CASSRRQGNGNTGELFF. The DNA for the CDR3 is TGTGCCAGCAGCCGCCGACAGGGCAACGGGAACACCGGGGAGCTGTTTTTT.

This clonotype was seen repeatedly, ten times or more. The chain uses TRBV5-1 and TRBJ2-1, with TRBD1 matching over 11 bases. CDR1 and CDR2 from the germline V gene are SGHRS and YFSETQ. V shed 4 bases, J shed 0 bases, and the junction held 0 bases outside the gene matches. The length of the CDR3 is 15 residues. CDR3 amino acids: CASSGQGASYNEQFF. DNA of the CDR3: TGCGCCAGCAGCGGACAGGGGGCCTCCTACAATGAGCAGTTCTTC.

This clonotype came up a few times. The J gene is TRBJ2-7, the V gene TRBV10-3; D is perhaps TRBD2 (6 bases). This CDR3 spans 15 amino acids. Germline V gene data show CDR1 as ENHRY and CDR2 as SYGVKD. Trimming took 4 bases from V and 2 from J, leaving 15 bases between them. In nucleotides, the CDR3 is TGTGCCATCAGTGTCGGAGGGAAAACAGCCTACGAGCAGTACTTC. Translating gives CAISVGGKTAYEQYF.

This clonotype showed up just a few times. The chain joins TRBV5-1 to TRBJ2-7; D possibly matches TRBD1 or TRBD2 (6 bases each). Deletions cut 4 bases from V and 5 bases from J, with 19 bases between. The CDR3 has 15 amino acids. Germline assignment: CDR1 SGHRS and CDR2 YFSETQ. The CDR3 sequence is CASSPTGAASHEQYF. CDR3 nucleotide sequence: TGCGCCAGCAGCCCAACGGGGGCCGCGTCCCACGAGCAGTACTTC.

This clonotype was detected a few times. V is TRBV28 and J is TRBJ1-1; unclear D gene. The V and J ends lost 5 bases and 6 bases respectively, with 10 bases between them. The CDR3 is made up of 12 amino acids. Germline CDR1 is MDHEN and CDR2 is SYDVKM. The CDR3 nucleotides are TGTGCCAGCAGTCCCTATTTCGCTGAAGCTTTCTTT. It yields the protein CASSPYFAEAFF.

The chain's CDR3 is CASSQGREGETQYF. The DNA for the CDR3 is TGTGCCAGCAGCCAGGGGCGGGAGGGGGAGACCCAGTACTTC. The gene calls are TRBV7-2 and TRBJ2-5, with 9 bases lining up with TRBD2. V lost 5 bases to trimming and J lost 5 bases; unmatched junction nucleotides: 6. Germline assignment: CDR1 SGHTA and CDR2 FQGNSA. This CDR3 contains 14 residues. The whole variable domain, remainder taken from reference TRBV7-2 and TRBJ2-5, is GAGVSQSPSNKVTEKGKDVELRCDPISGHTALYWYRQSLGQGLEFLIYFQGNSAPDKSGLPSDRFSAERTGGSVSTLTIQRTQQEDSAVYLCASSQGREGETQYFGPGTRLLVL.

Comments on this clonotype: The junction and the germline gene differ at one end; a read error may be behind it. This chain joins TRBV7-8 and TRBJ2-7; TRBD1 matches at 10 bases. CDR1 and CDR2 from the germline V gene are SGHVS and FQNEAQ. The CDR3 loop spans 16 amino acids. CDR3 amino acids: CASSPQRRQGAYGQYF. The CDR3, as DNA: TGTGCCAGCAGCCCACAAAGGAGACAGGGGGCGTACGGGCAGTACTTC.

The chain has TRBV5-1 and TRBJ2-1; 11 bases agree with TRBD1. The J segment lost 8 bases and the V segment lost 1 base, leaving 11 bases of the junction unmatched. CDR3 length: 17 amino acids. CDR1 SGHRS and CDR2 YFSETQ come from the germline V gene. CDR3 bases: TGCGCCAGCAGCTTGCCATCAACCGGGACAGGGGGTGATGAGCAGTTCTTC. Its protein product is CASSLPSTGTGGDEQFF.